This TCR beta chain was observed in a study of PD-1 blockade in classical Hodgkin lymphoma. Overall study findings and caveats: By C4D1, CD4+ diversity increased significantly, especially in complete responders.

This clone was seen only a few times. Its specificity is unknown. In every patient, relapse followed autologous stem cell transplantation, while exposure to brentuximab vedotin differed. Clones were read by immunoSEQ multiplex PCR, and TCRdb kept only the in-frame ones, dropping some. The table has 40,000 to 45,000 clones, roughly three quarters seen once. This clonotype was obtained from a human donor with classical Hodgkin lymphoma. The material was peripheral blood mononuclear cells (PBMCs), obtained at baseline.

CDR3 amino acids: CASSLTGLAGAQEQFF. The DNA of the CDR3 is TGTGCCAGCAGCTTGACGGGACTAGCGGGAGCCCAGGAGCAGTTCTTC. V and J are TRBV7-9 and TRBJ2-1; 14 positions agree with TRBD2. The CDR3 is 16 residues long. V was pared by 3 bases and J by 10 bases, with 8 bases of the junction left unmatched. Germline lookup yields CDR1 SEHNR and CDR2 FQNEAQ (reference sequence).